A selection of T cell receptor beta chains follows, all from one sample in a study of breast tumors, draining lymph nodes, adjacent tissues. MiXCR was run by TCRdb on the multiplex PCR reads, yielding one entry per CDR3 protein. The sample has fewer than 250,000 distinct CDR3 sequences; roughly 32% are singletons. Sequencing was carried out using axillary lymph node tissue. These receptors were collected from a female donor with breast cancer. Some clones in this sample may be carry-over from other donors' samples. Both conserved end residues are part of each CDR3. Each record gives: CDR3 length, J gene, clone size, V gene, D gene, CDR3 protein. D genes are given only for firm matches. For some rows the clone size is stated as once, few or many, or as a class when expanded; others skip it.

length: 14; J: TRBJ1-2; size: .; V: TRBV19; D: TRBD1; CDR3: CASTPRDRDYGYTF
length: 16; J: TRBJ2-1; size: .; V: TRBV4-2; D: TRBD2; CDR3: CASSKGVAGGYDEQFF
length: 10; J: TRBJ2-7; size: .; V: TRBV20-1; D: .; CDR3: CTRLGSEQYF
length: 14; J: TRBJ1-3; size: many; V: TRBV5-1; D: .; CDR3: CASSLEPRWDTIYF
length: 14; J: TRBJ2-5; size: many; V: TRBV20-1; D: .; CDR3: CSARVSPYQETQYF
length: 17; J: TRBJ2-5; size: many; V: TRBV7-6; D: TRBD2; CDR3: CASSFAGTSGGGEPQYF
length: 13; J: TRBJ1-5; size: many; V: TRBV6-5; D: .; CDR3: CASSYSYPSPQHF
length: 16; J: TRBJ2-7; size: .; V: TRBV24-1; D: TRBD2; CDR3: CATSDQGLAGDYEQYF
length: 13; J: TRBJ1-1; size: few; V: TRBV29-1; D: .; CDR3: CSGRAGTYTEAFF
length: 15; J: TRBJ1-1; size: .; V: TRBV7-6; D: .; CDR3: CASSLESGVSTEAFF
length: 14; J: TRBJ2-5; size: .; V: TRBV14; D: TRBD1; CDR3: CASSPNRGQETQSF
length: 10; J: TRBJ2-3; size: many; V: TRBV20-1; D: .; CDR3: CSAIADTQYF
length: 15; J: TRBJ1-1; size: .; V: TRBV9; D: .; CDR3: CASSVGGGADTEAFF
length: 17; J: TRBJ2-3; size: .; V: TRBV12-5; D: .; CDR3: CASGLVLRGGPPDTQYF
length: 14; J: TRBJ1-5; size: many; V: TRBV20-1; D: .; CDR3: CSARQPYSNQPQHF
length: 15; J: TRBJ2-1; size: many; V: TRBV10-2; D: TRBD1; CDR3: CASSEGTVLSDEQFF
length: 17; J: TRBJ2-3; size: many; V: TRBV10-1; D: TRBD2; CDR3: CASSHIPGLASTDTQYF
length: 16; J: TRBJ2-5; size: once; V: TRBV12-3/TRBV12-4; D: .; CDR3: CASRARKEGESETQYF
length: 13; J: TRBJ2-5; size: many; V: TRBV7-2; D: .; CDR3: CASSLANRETQYF
length: 16; J: TRBJ1-6; size: many; V: TRBV20-1; D: .; CDR3: CSARDRSRSYNSPLHF